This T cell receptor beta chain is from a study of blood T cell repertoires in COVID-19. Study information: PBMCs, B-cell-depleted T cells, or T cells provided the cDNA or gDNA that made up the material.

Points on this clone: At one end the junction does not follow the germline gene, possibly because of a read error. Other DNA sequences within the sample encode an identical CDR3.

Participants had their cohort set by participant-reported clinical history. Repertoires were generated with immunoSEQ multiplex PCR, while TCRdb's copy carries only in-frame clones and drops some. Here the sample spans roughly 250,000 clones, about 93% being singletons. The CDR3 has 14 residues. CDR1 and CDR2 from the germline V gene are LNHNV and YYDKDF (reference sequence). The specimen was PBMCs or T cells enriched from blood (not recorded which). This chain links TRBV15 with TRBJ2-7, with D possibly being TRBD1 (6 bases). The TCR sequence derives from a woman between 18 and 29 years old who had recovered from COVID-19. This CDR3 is CATSRGDRSHEQYF. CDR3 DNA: TGTGCTACCAGCAGAGGCGACAGGTCCCACGAGCAGTACTTC.